This T cell receptor beta chain was identified in a study of blood T cell repertoires in COVID-19. Study summary: Both acute and convalescent COVID-19 samples were obtained from the United States, Italy and Spain. The cDNA or gDNA used as material had been derived from T cells, B-cell-depleted T cells, or PBMCs.

The germline CDR1 and CDR2 sequences are LNHDA and SQIVND (reference sequence). The CDR3 length is 13 residues. The V and J ends lost 6 bases and 5 bases, in that order; junction bases with no gene match: 5. TCRdb's table, derived via immunoSEQ multiplex PCR, lists solely in-frame clones and lacks some. This sample yields 110,000 to 150,000 clones, of which around 84% are seen a single time; approximately 8.2% belongs to the top ten. The receptor's source is a woman in her sixties with acute or convalescent COVID-19. The sample comprised peripheral blood. The V gene is TRBV19, the J gene TRBJ2-3; 7 nucleotides match TRBD1. CDR3 amino acids: CASSWDRGDTQYF. Written as DNA, the CDR3 is TGTGCCAGTAGCTGGGACAGAGGAGATACGCAGTATTTT.